The 18 T cell receptor beta chains below come from one sample, sequenced in a study of blood T cells in healthy people across ages. The second PCR ran roughly 6 to 11 cycles with a sample-barcoded 5' primer and J-beta primers. Each CDR3 protein gets one entry after TCRdb re-called the 5' RACE reads with MiXCR. Of about 780,000 distinct CDR3 sequences in the sample, 20% to 30% are singletons; the top ten hold about 2.9%. These data are also associated with another study on T cells of mothers and their children.

The sample comprised blood. The receptor set was obtained from a boy between 5 and 17 years old in good health.

A few counts support this clonotype. The chain links TRBV7-2 to TRBJ2-7, with 8 bases that match TRBD2. The V gene's germline CDR1 is SGHTA and CDR2 FQGNSA. The J segment lost 7 bases and the V segment lost 2 bases, leaving 7 bases of the junction unmatched. The CDR3 spans 14 residues. CDR3 residues: CASSLTSGGEEQYF. CDR3 DNA sequence: TGTGCCAGCAGCTTAACGTCGGGGGGGGAGGAGCAGTACTTC.

This sequence joins TRBV5-1 and TRBJ2-3; TRBD2 is a possible D gene (5 bases). This CDR3 is 16 amino acids long. Germline V gives CDR1 SGHRS, CDR2 YFSETQ. The germline V and J ends were trimmed by 4 bases and 4 bases, with 19 bases remaining between them. The CDR3 nucleotides are TGCGCCAGCAGCGCCTCCGGGGAATGGGGAGCAGATACGCAGTATTTT. Protein: CASSASGEWGADTQYF.

V and J are TRBV10-3 and TRBJ2-7; perhaps D is TRBD1 or TRBD2 (5 bases each). The length of the CDR3 is 15 residues. Germline V gives CDR1 ENHRY, CDR2 SYGVKD. With 5 bases removed from V and 0 bases from J, the gap between germline ends came to 14 bases. CDR3: CAISSSSGPSYEQYF. In DNA form, the CDR3 reads TGTGCCATCAGTTCCAGTTCGGGGCCCTCCTACGAGCAGTACTTC.

The chain combines TRBV7-9 with TRBJ2-5; D gene ambiguous. The length of the CDR3 is 12 residues. The ends were cut back, 4 bases at V and 4 bases at J, with 7 bases in the middle. Germline assignment: CDR1 SEHNR and CDR2 FQNEAQ (reference sequence). CDR3: CASSSNGETQYF. In nucleotides, the CDR3 is TGTGCCAGCAGCTCGAACGGAGAGACCCAGTACTTC.

This clonotype was observed a handful of times. The chain carries TRBV28 and TRBJ2-7; D is unresolved. The CDR3 has 14 residues. Between the trimmed V and J ends, which lost 4 bases and 9 bases, there was a span of 19 bases. Germline V gives CDR1 MDHEN, CDR2 SYDVKM. The CDR3 is CASSSQGRRFVQYF. As DNA, the CDR3 is TGTGCCAGCAGTTCACAAGGCCGGCGCTTTGTGCAGTACTTC. The variable domain in full, with the rest retrieved from reference TRBV28 and TRBJ2-7, is DVKVTQSSRYLVKRTGEKVFLECVQDMDHENMFWYRQDPGLGLRLIYFSYDVKMKEKGDIPEGYSVSREKKERFSLILESASTNQTSMYLCASSSQGRRFVQYFGPGTRLTVT.

The chain joins TRBV5-5 to TRBJ1-5; D call uncertain. This CDR3 contains 14 residues. Between the trimmed V and J ends, which lost 2 bases and 4 bases, there was a span of 10 bases. In germline, CDR1 is SGHKS, CDR2 YYEKEE (reference sequence). This CDR3 reads CASSLRRNNQPQHF. The DNA for the CDR3 is TGTGCCAGCAGCTTACGGAGGAATAATCAGCCCCAGCATTTT.

The chain couples TRBV11-2 to TRBJ1-2; D may be TRBD1 (5 bases). The germline V gene has CDR1 SGHAT and CDR2 FQNNGV. V was shortened by 5 bases and J by 4 bases, with 14 bases between the two germline ends. The CDR3 contains 14 residues. The CDR3 DNA reads as TGTGCCAGCAGCCCCGGGGGGATAGGCTATGGCTACACCTTC. This sequence encodes CASSPGGIGYGYTF. The full variable domain, rest sourced from reference TRBV11-2 and TRBJ1-2, is EAGVAQSPRYKIIEKRQSVAFWCNPISGHATLYWYQQILGQGPKLLIQFQNNGVVDDSQLPKDRFSAERLKGVDSTLKIQPAKLEDSAVYLCASSPGGIGYGYTFGSGTRLTVV.

This chain uses TRBV29-1 with TRBJ1-1; D is unresolved. The DNA end is a closer match to TRBJ1-3, so the J assignment may be wrong. From germline, CDR1 is SQVTM and CDR2 ANQGSEA. The CDR3 sequence is 11 residues long. The CDR3 DNA is TGCAGCGTTGATAACGGAAACACCATATATTTT. Translated, it gives CSVDNGNTIYF.

Points on this clonotype: Compared with germline, one end of the junction differs, possibly owing to a read error. V usage is TRBV5-5 and J usage is TRBJ1-4; 10 bases match TRBD1. CDR3 length: 16 amino acids. Germline lookup yields CDR1 SGHKS and CDR2 YYEKEE (reference sequence). CDR3 in amino acids: CASSRRDRGTNEKLFF. The CDR3 DNA reads as TGCGCCAGCAGCCGGAGGGACAGGGGAACTAATGAAAAACTGTTTTTT.

The genes are TRBV6-1 and TRBJ2-3, with a possible D match to TRBD1 (6 bases). This CDR3 contains 12 residues. V lost 6 bases, J lost 9 bases, and 13 bases lay in between. Germline V gene sequence: CDR1 MNHNS, CDR2 SASEGT. CDR3 DNA sequence: TGTGCCAGCAGGATCCAGACAGGCACGCAGTATTTT. Its translation: CASRIQTGTQYF.

This clonotype showed up just a few times. V gene TRBV7-3 combines with J gene TRBJ1-5; possibly TRBD1 for D (6 bases). The germline gives CDR1 SGHTA, CDR2 FQGTGA. Trimming left V 1 base short and J 7 bases short, with 14 bases between. The CDR3 loop spans 15 amino acids. The chain's CDR3 is CASSLNRAANQPQHF. The CDR3 nucleotides read TGTGCCAGCAGCTTAAACAGGGCTGCCAACCAGCCCCAGCATTTT. Looking up the rest from reference TRBV7-3 and TRBJ1-5 gives the full variable domain: GAGVSQTPSNKVTEKGKYVELRCDPISGHTALYWYRQSLGQGPEFLIYFQGTGAADDSGLPNDRFFAVRPEGSVSTLKIQRTERGDSAVYLCASSLNRAANQPQHFGDGTRLSIL.

J is TRBJ2-5 and V is TRBV7-9, with 9 nucleotides matching TRBD2. The CDR3 consists of 15 residues. V lost 4 bases and J lost 3; bases outside the gene matches: 6. CDR1 SEHNR and CDR2 FQNEAQ come from the germline V gene (reference sequence). Here the CDR3 DNA reads TGTGCCAGCAGCTCCCGACTAGCGGTTGAAGAGACCCAGTACTTC. Its translation: CASSSRLAVEETQYF.

Only a few counts were recorded for this clonotype. The rearrangement uses TRBV20-1 and TRBJ2-2; the D is unclear. The CDR3 length is 14 residues. The germline gives CDR1 DFQATT, CDR2 SNEGSKA (reference sequence). V was shortened by 1 base and J by 4 bases, with 10 bases between the two germline ends. The CDR3 region has the DNA TGCAGTGCTAGAGTCCGCGGTGGCACCGGGGAGCTGTTTTTT. Translating gives CSARVRGGTGELFF.

The chain uses TRBV6-6 and TRBJ2-7; D is unclear. V lost 0 bases and J 0 bases, leaving 9 bases between the germline ends. The CDR3 consists of 15 residues. Germline assignment: CDR1 MNHNY and CDR2 SVGAGI (reference sequence). The CDR3 loop reads CASSYSHSPSYEQYF. In nucleotides, the CDR3 is TGTGCCAGCAGTTACTCGCACAGTCCCTCCTACGAGCAGTACTTC.

This clonotype has a handful of counts. The V call is TRBV7-3, the J call TRBJ2-5; D gene unclear. V was pared by 5 bases and J by 1 base, with 11 bases between. The germline V gene has CDR1 SGHTA and CDR2 FQGTGA. CDR3 length: 14 amino acids. The CDR3 here is CASSPSTFQETQYF. The CDR3 coding sequence is TGTGCCAGCAGCCCATCGACATTCCAAGAGACCCAGTACTTC.

J is TRBJ2-7 and V is TRBV28; 12 bases fit TRBD1. The CDR3 has 15 amino acids. The germline V gene has CDR1 MDHEN and CDR2 SYDVKM. Trimming at V came to 5 bases and at J to 7 bases, leaving 9 bases not matched to a gene. The CDR3 DNA reads TGTGCCAGCAGTCGTCCCGGGACAGGGGGCTGGGAGCAGTACTTC. This sequence encodes CASSRPGTGGWEQYF.

CDR3 DNA sequence: TGCGCCAGCAGCTTGGGCGGGACAGGAAGGACAGATACGCAGTATTTT. Residues: CASSLGGTGRTDTQYF. This chain links TRBV5-1 with TRBJ2-3, with 8 bases that match TRBD1. The ends lost 0 bases at V and 3 bases at J; junction bases unmatched: 6. Germline V CDR1 and CDR2: SGHRS, YFSETQ. This CDR3 region has 16 residues.

The V gene is TRBV25-1, the J gene TRBJ2-7; 7 bases align to TRBD2. Germline V CDR1 and CDR2: MGHDK, SYGVNS. V lost 2 bases and J lost 7; bases outside the gene matches: 11. This CDR3 has 15 amino acids. The CDR3 DNA is TGTGCCAGCAGTGAACGGGCAGAGACGGGGGGAGAGCAGTACTTC. Protein: CASSERAETGGEQYF.